This TCR beta chain was sequenced during a study of shared clonotypes between healthy human individuals. It was 200 to 250 ng DNA, 33,000 or so T cell genomes, that sorted-subset replicate PCRs used. Produced via immunoSEQ multiplex PCR; TCRdb's table is partial and in-frame only. The table records about 380,000 clones, 95% to 97% of them present only once. V was cut by 3 bases and J by 9 bases, with 21 bases left in between. The germline V gene encodes CDR1 SGDLS and CDR2 YYNGEE. The CDR3 length is 16 residues. The count of this clone is one. This chain connects TRBV9 to TRBJ2-2; possibly TRBD1 or TRBD2 for D (5 bases each). Sequencing was performed on memory CD8+ T cells sorted from blood. Subset in this sample: CD45RO+ cells pooled with CCR7-negative TemRA cells. This sequence was found in a man aged 25-45 years in good health. CDR3 sequence reads: CASSAFRDRPPRELFF. The CDR3 nucleotides are TGTGCCAGCAGCGCTTTCCGGGACCGACCACCCCGGGAGCTGTTTTTT.